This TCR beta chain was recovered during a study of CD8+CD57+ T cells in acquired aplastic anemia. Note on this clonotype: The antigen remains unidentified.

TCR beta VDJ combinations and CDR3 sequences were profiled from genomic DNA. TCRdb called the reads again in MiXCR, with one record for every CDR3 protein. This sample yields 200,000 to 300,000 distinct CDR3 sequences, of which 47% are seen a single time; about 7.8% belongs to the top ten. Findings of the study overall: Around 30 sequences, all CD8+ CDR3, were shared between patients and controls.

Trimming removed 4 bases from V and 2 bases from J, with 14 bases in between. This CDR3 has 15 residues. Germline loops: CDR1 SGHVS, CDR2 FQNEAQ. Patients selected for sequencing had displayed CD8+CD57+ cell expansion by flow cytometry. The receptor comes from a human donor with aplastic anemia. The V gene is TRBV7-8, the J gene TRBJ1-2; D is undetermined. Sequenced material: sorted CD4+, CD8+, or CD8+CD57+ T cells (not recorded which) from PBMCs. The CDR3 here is CASSSLNSGNYGYTF. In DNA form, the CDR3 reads TGTGCCAGCAGCTCGCTAAACTCCGGGAACTATGGCTACACCTTC. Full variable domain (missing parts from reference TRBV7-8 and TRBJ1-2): GAGVSQSPRYKVAKRGQDVALRCDPISGHVSLFWYQQALGQGPEFLTYFQNEAQLDKSGLPSDRFFAERPEGSVSTLKIQRTQQEDSAVYLCASSSLNSGNYGYTFGSGTRLTVV.